The 32 T cell receptor beta chains given below trace back to one sample, sequenced in a study of molecular identifiers for immune sequencing clone quantification. TCRdb re-analysed the PCR reads in MiXCR, keeping a single row per CDR3 protein. The data hold 65,000 or so distinct CDR3 sequences, with around a sixth observed a single time. The source material was naive CD8+ T cells from blood, with Jurkat cell RNA spiked in. Subset defined: FACS-sorted CD8+CD4-CCR7+CD45RA+ naive T cells. These receptors were taken from a human donor in good health. Some libraries in this study had Jurkat cell RNA spiked in.

This clonotype was counted at least ten times. This chain uses TRBV3-1 with TRBJ2-2, with unresolved D. The germline V and J ends were trimmed by 2 bases and 5 bases, with 9 bases remaining between them. This CDR3 has 14 amino acids. Germline CDR1 reads LGHDT; CDR2 reads YNNKEL (reference sequence). DNA of the CDR3: TGTGCCAGCAGCCAATCGGTGGGGACCGGGGAGCTGTTTTTT. Translation gives CASSQSVGTGELFF.

The chain combines TRBV12-3 or TRBV12-4 with TRBJ2-7; the match to TRBD1 covers 8 bases. J was trimmed by 6 bases and V by 5 bases; bases with no gene match: 9. This CDR3 contains 14 residues. DNA for the CDR3: TGTGCCAGCAGTGTCACGGGACAGGAGCGCGAGCAGTACTTC. It specifies CASSVTGQEREQYF.

This clonotype was observed at least ten times. The CDR3 region has the DNA TGTGCCAGCAGTGAAGGGCAGGGGAGGTTCTATGGCTACACCTTC. The encoded protein is CASSEGQGRFYGYTF. The chain employs TRBV2 and TRBJ1-2, with a weak D call TRBD1 (6 bases). Germline-derived CDR1 and CDR2 are SNHLY and FYNNEI. This CDR3 region has 15 residues. The V gene lost 1 base and the J gene lost 4 bases, with 13 bases spanning the gap.

With respect to this clonotype: A read error may explain this, as a much larger clone is one base away. This CDR3 fails to terminate in the conserved phenylalanine or tryptophan, so it likely reflects a read error. The V and J genes are TRBV11-2 and TRBJ2-7; 10 nucleotides line up with TRBD1. Trimming removed 5 bases from V and 3 bases from J; junction bases left unmatched: 4. CDR1 is SGHAT, CDR2 FQNNGV, per germline. The CDR3 extends over 14 amino acids. Here the CDR3 reads CASSPGQGSYEQYL. In nucleotides, the CDR3 is TGTGCCAGCAGCCCGGGACAGGGGAGCTACGAGCAGTACCTC.

There are many counts of this clonotype. The chain joins TRBV9 to TRBJ2-7; 9 nucleotides agree with TRBD1. Germline V gene sequence: CDR1 SGDLS, CDR2 YYNGEE. This CDR3 contains 15 residues. The J segment lost 2 bases and the V segment lost 3 bases, leaving 6 bases of the junction unmatched. The CDR3 sequence: CASSASRDRAYEQYF. As DNA, the CDR3 is TGTGCCAGCAGCGCGAGCCGGGACAGGGCCTACGAGCAGTACTTC.

V and J are TRBV28 and TRBJ1-1; D gene unclear. The length of the CDR3 is 18 residues. Trimming took off 7 bases at V and 4 bases at J, with 28 bases between the two ends. Germline CDR1 MDHEN, CDR2 SYDVKM. CDR3 sequence (DNA): TGTGCCAGCACCACACCCCGGGCTTACATTCCCCTGAGCACTGAAGCTTTCTTT. Translated, it gives CASTTPRAYIPLSTEAFF.

This clonotype was recorded many times. The chain couples TRBV7-6 to TRBJ2-5, with 9 bases fitting TRBD2. The length of the CDR3 is 16 residues. Germline V gene data show CDR1 as SGHVS and CDR2 as FNYEAQ. V lost 5 bases and J lost 4; bases outside the gene matches: 11. CDR3 sequence reads: CASSTGTSFIGETQYF. DNA of the CDR3: TGTGCCAGCAGCACCGGGACTAGCTTTATCGGAGAGACCCAGTACTTC.

This clonotype was seen many times. The chain recombines TRBV19 with TRBJ1-1; D remains ambiguous. Germline V CDR1 and CDR2: LNHDA, SQIVND (reference sequence). The V end was cut by 4 bases, the J end by 6 bases, with 9 bases between. This CDR3 contains 12 residues. CDR3 protein: CASSNPGSEAFF. DNA of the CDR3: TGTGCCAGTAGTAACCCTGGGTCTGAAGCTTTCTTT.

The chain combines TRBV20-1 with TRBJ2-1; 10 bases map to TRBD2. Germline V CDR1 and CDR2: DFQATT, SNEGSKA (reference sequence). This CDR3 region has 15 residues. J lost 1 base, V lost 6 bases, and 6 bases had no gene match. CDR3 in DNA: TGCAGTGCAAAGCTAGCGGGGGTTTCCTACAATGAGCAGTTCTTC. As protein: CSAKLAGVSYNEQFF.

Only a few counts were recorded for this clonotype. V usage is TRBV19 and J usage is TRBJ2-7; a weak D match, TRBD2 (6 bases). CDR3 length equals 12 residues. Trimming removed 5 bases from V and 7 bases from J, with 12 bases in between. Germline values: CDR1 LNHDA, CDR2 SQIVND (reference sequence). The CDR3 DNA reads TGTGCCAGTAGTGCGGACTATTTAGAGCAGTACTTC. This translates into CASSADYLEQYF. The full variable domain, completed using reference TRBV19 and TRBJ2-7, is DGGITQSPKYLFRKEGQNVTLSCEQNLNHDAMYWYRQDPGQGLRLIYYSQIVNDFQKGDIAEGYSVSREKKESFPLTVTSAQKNPTAFYLCASSADYLEQYFGPGTRLTVT.

The chain carries TRBV6-5 and TRBJ2-2, with 8 bases matching TRBD2. The CDR3 consists of 16 residues. Germline CDR1 and CDR2: MNHEY and SVGAGI. J was trimmed by 1 base and V by 6 bases; bases with no gene match: 7. The CDR3 region is CASSKGLVVNTGELFF. CDR3 sequence (DNA): TGTGCCAGCAGCAAGGGACTAGTGGTGAACACCGGGGAGCTGTTTTTT.

Many counts were recorded for this clonotype. The V and J genes are TRBV10-3 and TRBJ2-3, with 8 bases identical to TRBD2. CDR1 and CDR2 (germline): ENHRY, SYGVKD. The CDR3 has 18 residues. The V and J ends lost 2 bases and 2 bases, in that order; junction bases with no gene match: 12. The CDR3 DNA is TGTGCCATCAGTGAGGGCCACCCCGGACTAGCCTACACAGATACGCAGTATTTT. Amino acids: CAISEGHPGLAYTDTQYF.

This clonotype occurred many times. V and J are TRBV7-2 and TRBJ1-1; D gene ambiguous. CDR3 length equals 12 residues. V lost 1 base, J lost 5 bases, and 5 bases lay in between. Germline V gene sequence: CDR1 SGHTA, CDR2 FQGNSA. CDR3 region: CASSLGWTEAFF. DNA of the CDR3: TGTGCCAGCAGCTTAGGATGGACTGAAGCTTTCTTT.

There are many counts of this clonotype. V and J are TRBV29-1 and TRBJ2-7; TRBD2 agrees at 7 bases. The germline V gene has CDR1 SQVTM and CDR2 ANQGSEA. The CDR3 extends over 13 amino acids. V lost 6 bases, J lost 4 bases, and 9 bases stayed unmatched. The CDR3 protein is CSVAGGSKYEQYF. The CDR3 nucleotides read TGCAGCGTGGCAGGCGGGAGCAAATACGAGCAGTACTTC.

This clonotype was counted ten times or more. The rearrangement joins TRBV29-1 to TRBJ2-7; 7 bases fit TRBD2. Germline values: CDR1 SQVTM, CDR2 ANQGSEA. The CDR3 covers 13 residues. V dropped 2 bases and J dropped 3; count of bases not matched to a gene: 4. In DNA form, the CDR3 reads TGCAGCGTTGAAACGGGAGGCGGCTACGAGCAGTACTTC. Translating gives CSVETGGGYEQYF.

This clonotype occurred many times. The rearrangement links TRBV29-1 to TRBJ2-3, with D tentatively TRBD2 (5 bases). V was pared by 7 bases and J by 4 bases, with 12 bases between. This CDR3 has 12 residues. From germline, CDR1 is SQVTM and CDR2 ANQGSEA. The DNA for the CDR3 is TGCAGCGCTTTAGGACTCGCAGATACGCAGTATTTT. This encodes CSALGLADTQYF.

This clonotype was observed many times. The V gene is TRBV7-8, the J gene TRBJ1-4, with D unclear. V shed 3 bases and J shed 2 bases, with 7 bases lying between them. This CDR3 region has 14 residues. Germline V CDR1 and CDR2: SGHVS, FQNEAQ. The CDR3 DNA follows: TGTGCCAGCAGCTTTTTACAGACTAATGAAAAACTGTTTTTT. Amino acid sequence: CASSFLQTNEKLFF.

This chain joins TRBV11-2 and TRBJ2-7; maybe TRBD2 (6 bases). The V and J ends lost 1 base and 5 bases respectively, with 15 bases between them. This CDR3 has 15 residues. Germline assignment: CDR1 SGHAT and CDR2 FQNNGV. The CDR3 nucleotides read TGTGCCAGCAGCTTAGGGGCAGGAGGGCTTGACGAGCAGTACTTC. Its translation: CASSLGAGGLDEQYF. Full variable domain (rest looked up from reference TRBV11-2 and TRBJ2-7): EAGVAQSPRYKIIEKRQSVAFWCNPISGHATLYWYQQILGQGPKLLIQFQNNGVVDDSQLPKDRFSAERLKGVDSTLKIQPAKLEDSAVYLCASSLGAGGLDEQYFGPGTRLTVT.

As concerns this clonotype: Sequence at one end of the junction differs from germline and may be a read error. The rearrangement links TRBV20-1 to TRBJ2-1; the D call may be TRBD1 or TRBD2 (5 bases each). The germline V gene has CDR1 DFQATT and CDR2 SNEGSKA (reference sequence). This CDR3 contains 14 residues. This CDR3 is CSARRGDSYSEQFF. Here the CDR3 DNA reads TGCAGTGCTAGAAGGGGAGACTCCTACAGTGAGCAGTTCTTC.

V is TRBV11-2 and J is TRBJ2-7, with 8 bases that match TRBD2. The V segment lost 2 bases and the J segment 5 bases; nucleotides outside the gene matches: 5. Germline-derived CDR1 and CDR2 are SGHAT and FQNNGV. The CDR3 contains 14 residues. In DNA, the CDR3 is TGTGCCAGCAGCTTATCGGGAGGGCCCAACGAGCAGTACTTC. Translating gives CASSLSGGPNEQYF.

The J gene is TRBJ1-6, the V gene TRBV14; perhaps TRBD1 as D (6 bases). The CDR3 is 11 amino acids. Germline CDR1 and CDR2: SGHDN and FVKESK. The V end lost 5 bases, the J end lost 12 bases, and 8 bases lay between the germline ends. Here the CDR3 reads CASSSGVPLHF. CDR3 sequence (DNA): TGTGCCAGCAGCTCAGGGGTACCCCTCCACTTT. Based on the CDR3 plus reference TRBV14 and TRBJ1-6, the full variable domain is EAGVTQFPSHSVIEKGQTVTLRCDPISGHDNLYWYRRVMGKEIKFLLHFVKESKQDESGMPNNRFLAERTGGTYSTLKVQPAELEDSGVYFCASSSGVPLHFGNGTRLTVT.

This clonotype was seen ten or more times. The chain joins TRBV3-1 to TRBJ2-3; D ambiguous. Trimming cost V 1 base and J 2 bases, with 10 bases left between them. The germline V gene encodes CDR1 LGHDT and CDR2 YNNKEL (reference sequence). The CDR3 runs to 15 residues. The DNA for the CDR3 is TGTGCCAGCAGCCAAGGCCAGTCCTCCACAGATACGCAGTATTTT. Translated, it gives CASSQGQSSTDTQYF.

About this clonotype itself: A single base separates this from a much larger clone, so it may be a read error. The V and J genes are TRBV6-5 and TRBJ2-5; D gene uncertain. Germline CDR1 MNHEY, CDR2 SVGAGI. The CDR3 runs 13 residues. Trimming removed 7 bases at V and 1 base at J, with 10 bases between. The CDR3 is CASITGLQETQYF. The CDR3 bases are TGTGCCAGCATTACGGGTCTCCAAGAGACCCAGTACTTC.

In its sample, this clonotype was seen many times. This chain uses TRBV5-1 with TRBJ2-3; 7 bases align to TRBD2. V shed 2 bases and J 1 base; nucleotides not matched to a gene: 1. CDR1 and CDR2 (germline): SGHRS, YFSETQ. The CDR3 runs 14 residues. The CDR3 DNA sequence: TGCGCCAGCAGCTTACGGGGGGGCACAGATACGCAGTATTTT. Translation gives CASSLRGGTDTQYF.

The chain joins TRBV13 to TRBJ2-5; D unresolved. CDR1 and CDR2 from the germline V gene are PRHDT and FYEKMQ (reference sequence). The V end was cut by 4 bases, the J end by 1 base, with 16 bases between. The CDR3 is 16 amino acids. In DNA, the CDR3 is TGTGCCAGCAGCTCCGGACGAACTTTAAGCCAAGAGACCCAGTACTTC. Its translation is CASSSGRTLSQETQYF.

This clonotype appeared many times. This sequence joins TRBV7-9 and TRBJ2-7; 8 positions agree with TRBD2. This CDR3 region has 14 residues. The germline V gene encodes CDR1 SEHNR and CDR2 FQNEAQ (reference sequence). V trimming: 1 base; J trimming: 7 bases; junction bases outside the gene matches: 6. The CDR3 DNA is TGTGCCAGCAGCTTAGGACTAGCGCCCTTGGAGCAGTACTTC. Translating it yields CASSLGLAPLEQYF.

This clonotype has at least ten counts. The gene calls are TRBV4-3 and TRBJ2-7, with TRBD2 identical over 9 bases. The CDR3 covers 15 residues. Germline V CDR1 and CDR2: LGHNA, YSLEER. V was pared by 1 base and J by 3 bases, with 4 bases of the junction left unmatched. In nucleotides, the CDR3 is TGCGCCAGCAGCCAAGGGCTAGCGGGAATCTACGAGCAGTACTTC. Its protein is CASSQGLAGIYEQYF.

Comment on this clonotype: A much larger clone lies one base from this, so it may be a read error. The J gene is TRBJ2-1, the V gene TRBV27; the match to TRBD2 covers 10 bases. Germline V gene data show CDR1 as MNHEY and CDR2 as SMNVEV (reference sequence). The CDR3 totals 14 residues. As DNA, the CDR3 is TGTGCCAGCAGGAGCGGGAGGGCTCTTAATGAGCTGTTCTTC. This gives the protein CASRSGRALNELFF.

This clonotype was picked up many times. This chain connects TRBV20-1 to TRBJ2-5; either TRBD1 or TRBD2 may fit D (6 bases each). Looked up from germline, CDR1 is DFQATT and CDR2 is SNEGSKA (reference sequence). This CDR3 has 14 amino acids. Trimming cost V 1 base and J 5 bases, with 14 bases left between them. The CDR3 sequence is CSARGDGGQETQYF. The CDR3 DNA reads as TGCAGTGCTAGAGGAGACGGGGGCCAGGAGACCCAGTACTTC.

In its sample, this clonotype was seen many times. The chain links TRBV5-1 to TRBJ2-3, with D possibly matching TRBD2 (6 bases). This CDR3 is built from 15 residues. Per the germline V gene, CDR1 is SGHRS and CDR2 is YFSETQ. Between the trimmed V and J ends, which lost 0 bases and 5 bases, there was a span of 13 bases. CDR3 nucleotides: TGCGCCAGCAGCTTGGATCTGGCGCGGGGAGATACGCAGTATTTT. Translating gives CASSLDLARGDTQYF.

At least ten counts were recorded for this clonotype. The chain has TRBV28 and TRBJ2-7, with TRBD2 matching 13 bases. CDR3 length: 17 amino acids. V dropped 6 bases and J dropped 3; count of bases not matched to a gene: 11. Germline V gene data show CDR1 as MDHEN and CDR2 as SYDVKM. In nucleotides, the CDR3 is TGTGCCAGCAGAATGTTAGGACTAGCGGGAGAAGTCTACGAGCAGTACTTC. This codes for CASRMLGLAGEVYEQYF. Complete variable domain (other parts from reference TRBV28 and TRBJ2-7): DVKVTQSSRYLVKRTGEKVFLECVQDMDHENMFWYRQDPGLGLRLIYFSYDVKMKEKGDIPEGYSVSREKKERFSLILESASTNQTSMYLCASRMLGLAGEVYEQYFGPGTRLTVT.

This clonotype was seen a handful of times. This chain joins TRBV12-3 or TRBV12-4 and TRBJ2-7; the D is unclear. V lost 8 bases to trimming and J lost 2 bases, with 10 bases between them. The CDR3 sequence is 12 residues long. CDR3 region: CASGLKTYEQYF. CDR3 sequence (DNA): TGTGCCAGCGGGTTGAAGACCTACGAGCAGTACTTC.